The clone carrying this TCR beta chain occurred a few times. These data belong to a study of blood T cell repertoires in COVID-19. Looking at the study overall: The United States, Italy and Spain were the sources of the acute and convalescent COVID-19 samples.

Germline loops: CDR1 SGHRS, CDR2 YFSETQ. The V end was cut by 1 base, the J end by 1 base, with 17 bases between. The CDR3 is made up of 17 amino acids. Profiled with immunoSEQ multiplex PCR; TCRdb holds only in-frame clones, not every one. The repertoire has 100,000 or so clones, over 75% of them found once; the top ten carry around a tenth. Sequences were obtained from peripheral blood. The chain couples TRBV5-1 to TRBJ1-1, with D perhaps TRBD1 (5 bases). The receptor's source is a woman in her 30s with acute or convalescent COVID-19. The CDR3 nucleotides are TGCGCCAGCAGCTTGCTCCAGGGAAGCTCTGGGAACACTGAAGCTTTCTTT. Amino acid sequence: CASSLLQGSSGNTEAFF.